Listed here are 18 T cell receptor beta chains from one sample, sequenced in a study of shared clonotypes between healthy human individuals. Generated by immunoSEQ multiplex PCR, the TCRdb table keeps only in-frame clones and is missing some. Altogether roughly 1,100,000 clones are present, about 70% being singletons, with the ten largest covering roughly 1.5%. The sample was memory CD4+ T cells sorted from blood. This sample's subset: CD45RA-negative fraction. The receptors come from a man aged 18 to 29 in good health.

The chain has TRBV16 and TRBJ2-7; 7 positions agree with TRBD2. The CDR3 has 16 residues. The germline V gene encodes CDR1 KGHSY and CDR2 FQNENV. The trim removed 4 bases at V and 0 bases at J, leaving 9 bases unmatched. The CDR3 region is CASSLGGGRSSYEQYF. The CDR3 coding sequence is TGTGCCAGCAGCCTAGGAGGCGGGAGAAGCTCCTACGAGCAGTACTTC.

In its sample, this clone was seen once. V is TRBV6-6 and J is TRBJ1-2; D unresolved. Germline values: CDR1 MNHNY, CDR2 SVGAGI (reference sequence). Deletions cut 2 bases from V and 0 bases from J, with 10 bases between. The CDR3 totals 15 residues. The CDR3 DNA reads TGTGCCAGCAGTTACGGGAGTGGAACTAACTATGGCTACACCTTC. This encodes CASSYGSGTNYGYTF.

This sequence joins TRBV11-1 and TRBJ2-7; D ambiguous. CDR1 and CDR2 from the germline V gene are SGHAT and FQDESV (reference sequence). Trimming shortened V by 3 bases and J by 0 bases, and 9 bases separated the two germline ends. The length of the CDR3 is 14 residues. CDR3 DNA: TGTGCCAGCAGCTTCGGCACTCTCTCCTACGAGCAGTACTTC. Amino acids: CASSFGTLSYEQYF.

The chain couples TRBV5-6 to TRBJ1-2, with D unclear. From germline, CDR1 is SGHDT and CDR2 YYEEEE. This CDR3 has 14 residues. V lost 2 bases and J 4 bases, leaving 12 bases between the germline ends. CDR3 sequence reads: CASSLPTIGYGYTF. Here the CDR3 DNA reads TGTGCCAGCAGCTTACCCACAATTGGCTATGGCTACACCTTC.

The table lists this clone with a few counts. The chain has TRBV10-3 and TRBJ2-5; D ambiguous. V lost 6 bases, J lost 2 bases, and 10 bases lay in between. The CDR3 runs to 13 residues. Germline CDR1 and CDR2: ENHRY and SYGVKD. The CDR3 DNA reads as TGTGCCATCAGCTCCGGGTCTCAAGAGACCCAGTACTTC. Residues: CAISSGSQETQYF.

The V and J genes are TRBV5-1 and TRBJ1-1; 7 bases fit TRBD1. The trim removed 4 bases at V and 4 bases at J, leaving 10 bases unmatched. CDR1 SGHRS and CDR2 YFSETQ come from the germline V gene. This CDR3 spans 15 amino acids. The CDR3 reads CASSAVRQGVTEAFF. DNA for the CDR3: TGCGCCAGCAGCGCTGTACGACAGGGCGTCACTGAAGCTTTCTTT.

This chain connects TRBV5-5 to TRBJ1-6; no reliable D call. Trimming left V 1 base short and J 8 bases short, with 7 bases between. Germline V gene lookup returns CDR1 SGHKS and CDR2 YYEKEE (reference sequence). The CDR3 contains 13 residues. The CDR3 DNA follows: TGTGCCAGCAGCTTGTATGCGGATTCACCCCTCCACTTT. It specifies CASSLYADSPLHF.

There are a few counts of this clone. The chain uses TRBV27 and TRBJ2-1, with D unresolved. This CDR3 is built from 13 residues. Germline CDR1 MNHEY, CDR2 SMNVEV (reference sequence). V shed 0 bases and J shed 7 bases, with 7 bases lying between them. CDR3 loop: CASSLSLPNEQFF. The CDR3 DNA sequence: TGTGCCAGCAGTTTATCGCTTCCAAATGAGCAGTTCTTC.

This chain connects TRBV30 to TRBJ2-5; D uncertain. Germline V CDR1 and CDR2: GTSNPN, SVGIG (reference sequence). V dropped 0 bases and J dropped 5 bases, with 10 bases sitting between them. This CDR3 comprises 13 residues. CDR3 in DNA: TGTGCCTGGAGTGTAAATCTTGGGGAGACCCAGTACTTC. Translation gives CAWSVNLGETQYF.

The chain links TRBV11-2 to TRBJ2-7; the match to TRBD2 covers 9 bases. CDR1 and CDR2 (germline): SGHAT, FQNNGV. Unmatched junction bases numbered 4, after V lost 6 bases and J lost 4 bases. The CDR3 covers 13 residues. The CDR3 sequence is CASRDGLAYEQYF. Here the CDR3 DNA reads TGTGCCAGCAGGGACGGACTAGCGTACGAGCAGTACTTC.

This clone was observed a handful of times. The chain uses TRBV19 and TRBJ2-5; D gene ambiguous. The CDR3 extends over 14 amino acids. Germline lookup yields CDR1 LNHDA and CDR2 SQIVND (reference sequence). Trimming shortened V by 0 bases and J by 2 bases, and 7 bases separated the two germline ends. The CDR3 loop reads CASSIDPRQETQYF. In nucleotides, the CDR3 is TGTGCCAGTAGTATAGATCCTCGTCAAGAGACCCAGTACTTC.

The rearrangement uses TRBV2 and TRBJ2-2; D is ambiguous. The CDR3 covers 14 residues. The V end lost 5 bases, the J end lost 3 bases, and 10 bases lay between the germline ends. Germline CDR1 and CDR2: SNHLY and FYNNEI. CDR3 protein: CASSFTWDTGELFF. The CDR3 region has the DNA TGTGCCAGCAGTTTCACATGGGACACCGGGGAGCTGTTTTTT.

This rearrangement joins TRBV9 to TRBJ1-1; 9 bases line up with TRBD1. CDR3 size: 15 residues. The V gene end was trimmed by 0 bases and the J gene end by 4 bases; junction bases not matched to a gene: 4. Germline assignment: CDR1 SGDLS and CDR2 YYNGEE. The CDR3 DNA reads TGTGCCAGCAGCGTAGCACAGGGGGCTGGCACTGAAGCTTTCTTT. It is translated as CASSVAQGAGTEAFF.

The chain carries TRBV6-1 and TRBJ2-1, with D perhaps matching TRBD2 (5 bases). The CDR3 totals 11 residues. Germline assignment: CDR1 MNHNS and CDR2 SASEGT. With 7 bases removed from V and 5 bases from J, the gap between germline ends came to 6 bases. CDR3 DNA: TGTGCCAGCACCGGGAACAATGAGCAGTTCTTC. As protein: CASTGNNEQFF.

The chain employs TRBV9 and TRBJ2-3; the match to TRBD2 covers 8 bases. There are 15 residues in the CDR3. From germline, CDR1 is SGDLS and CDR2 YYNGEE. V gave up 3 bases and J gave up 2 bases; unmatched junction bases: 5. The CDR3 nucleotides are TGTGCCAGCAGCGCCCGACTAGCGTACACAGATACGCAGTATTTT. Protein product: CASSARLAYTDTQYF.

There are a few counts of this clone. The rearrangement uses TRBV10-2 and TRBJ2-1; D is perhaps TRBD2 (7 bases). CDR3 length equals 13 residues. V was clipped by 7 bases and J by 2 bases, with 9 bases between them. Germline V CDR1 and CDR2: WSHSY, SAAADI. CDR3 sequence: CASNGGPYNEQFF. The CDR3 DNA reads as TGCGCCAGCAACGGGGGGCCCTACAATGAGCAGTTCTTC.

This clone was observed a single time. CDR3: CASSLEGGEVETQYF. The CDR3 nucleotides are TGCGCCAGCAGCTTGGAGGGGGGCGAGGTTGAGACCCAGTACTTC. The rearrangement links TRBV5-1 to TRBJ2-5, with D perhaps being TRBD1 or TRBD2 (6 bases each). Germline values: CDR1 SGHRS, CDR2 YFSETQ. The germline V and J ends were trimmed by 0 bases and 5 bases, with 14 bases remaining between them. There are 15 residues in the CDR3.

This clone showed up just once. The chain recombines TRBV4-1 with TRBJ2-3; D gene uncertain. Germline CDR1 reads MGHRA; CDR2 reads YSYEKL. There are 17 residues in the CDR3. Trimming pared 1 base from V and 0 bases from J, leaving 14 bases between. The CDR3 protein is CASSQATVESSTDTQYF. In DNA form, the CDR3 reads TGCGCCAGCAGCCAAGCCACCGTCGAGAGCAGCACAGATACGCAGTATTTT.